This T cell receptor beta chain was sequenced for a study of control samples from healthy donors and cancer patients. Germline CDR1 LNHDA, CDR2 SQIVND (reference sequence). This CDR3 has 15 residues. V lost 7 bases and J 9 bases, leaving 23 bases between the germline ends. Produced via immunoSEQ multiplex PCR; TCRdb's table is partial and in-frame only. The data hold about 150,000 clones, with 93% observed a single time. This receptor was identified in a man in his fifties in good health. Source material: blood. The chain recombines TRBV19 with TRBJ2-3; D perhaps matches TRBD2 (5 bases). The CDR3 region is CASTAQLGAQKTQYF. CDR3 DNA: TGTGCCAGTACCGCCCAGCTGGGAGCTCAAAAGACGCAGTATTTT. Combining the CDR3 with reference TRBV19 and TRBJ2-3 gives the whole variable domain DGGITQSPKYLFRKEGQNVTLSCEQNLNHDAMYWYRQDPGQGLRLIYYSQIVNDFQKGDIAEGYSVSREKKESFPLTVTSAQKNPTAFYLCASTAQLGAQKTQYFGPGTRLTVL.